Below, 12 T cell receptor beta chains from the same sample are listed, as sequenced in a study of shared clonotypes between healthy human individuals. The protocol was immunoSEQ multiplex PCR, while the TCRdb copy is restricted to in-frame clones and leaves out a portion. The sample shows hundreds of thousands of clones, approximately 97% of them seen only once. The sequencing input was naive CD4+ T cells sorted from blood. Sample subset: CD45RA+ positively selected. These receptors were taken from a woman in her 30s in good health.

The chain uses TRBV9 and TRBJ2-7; tentatively, D is TRBD1 (6 bases). The CDR3 extends over 14 amino acids. Germline V gene sequence: CDR1 SGDLS, CDR2 YYNGEE. With 3 bases removed from V and 2 bases from J, the gap between germline ends came to 12 bases. The CDR3 DNA reads TGTGCCAGCAGCGCCCGGGACAATCCCTACGAGCAGTACTTC. It translates to CASSARDNPYEQYF.

Of note for this clone: Other DNA sequences of this sample code for an identical CDR3. The chain combines TRBV28 with TRBJ2-7; D gene uncertain. V dropped 4 bases and J dropped 3 bases, with 7 bases sitting between them. From germline, CDR1 is MDHEN and CDR2 SYDVKM. The CDR3 length is 12 residues. CDR3 bases: TGTGCCAGCAGTTCACTTGGCTACGAGCAGTACTTC. Protein: CASSSLGYEQYF.

This sequence joins TRBV19 and TRBJ1-2, with D tentatively TRBD1 (5 bases). The length of the CDR3 is 13 residues. Trimming removed 3 bases at V and 3 bases at J, with 8 bases between. CDR1 and CDR2 (germline): LNHDA, SQIVND (reference sequence). DNA for the CDR3: TGTGCCAGTAGTATGAGGGACCACTATGGCTACACCTTC. Translating it yields CASSMRDHYGYTF. Filled out from reference TRBV19 and TRBJ1-2, the complete variable domain reads DGGITQSPKYLFRKEGQNVTLSCEQNLNHDAMYWYRQDPGQGLRLIYYSQIVNDFQKGDIAEGYSVSREKKESFPLTVTSAQKNPTAFYLCASSMRDHYGYTFGSGTRLTVV.

The J gene is TRBJ1-1, the V gene TRBV19, with D unresolved. Trimming cost V 6 bases and J 0 bases, with 11 bases left between them. The germline V gene has CDR1 LNHDA and CDR2 SQIVND (reference sequence). The CDR3 runs to 14 residues. The CDR3, as DNA: TGTGCCAGTAGCGATGGGGTTGTGAACACTGAAGCTTTCTTT. Residues: CASSDGVVNTEAFF.

The gene calls are TRBV2 and TRBJ1-3; D is undetermined. Germline assignment: CDR1 SNHLY and CDR2 FYNNEI. V was trimmed by 6 bases and J by 0 bases, leaving 9 bases between them. This CDR3 spans 14 amino acids. In nucleotides, the CDR3 is TGTGCCAGCAGAGAACAGAGCTCTGGAAACACCATATATTTT. Translated, it gives CASREQSSGNTIYF.

J is TRBJ2-5 and V is TRBV5-4, with TRBD2 matching 8 bases. The V and J ends lost 2 bases and 5 bases, in that order; junction bases with no gene match: 11. The CDR3 totals 16 residues. Germline values: CDR1 SGHNT, CDR2 YYREEE (reference sequence). The CDR3 region has the DNA TGTGCCAGCAGCTTAGTGGGCGGGAGGAGGGAGGAGACCCAGTACTTC. Translated: CASSLVGGRREETQYF.

This clone was detected once. The chain uses TRBV25-1 and TRBJ1-4; weak D call: TRBD1 (6 bases). The V gene lost 7 bases and the J gene lost 2 bases, with 11 bases spanning the gap. Per the germline V gene, CDR1 is MGHDK and CDR2 is SYGVNS. This CDR3 is 14 amino acids long. The CDR3 region is CASTRGHTNEKLFF. The CDR3 DNA follows: TGTGCCAGCACGCGGGGACACACTAATGAAAAACTGTTTTTT. The variable domain in full, with the rest retrieved from reference TRBV25-1 and TRBJ1-4, is EADIYQTPRYLVIGTGKKITLECSQTMGHDKMYWYQQDPGMELHLIHYSYGVNSTEKGDLSSESTVSRIRTEHFPLTLESARPSHTSQYLCASTRGHTNEKLFFGSGTQLSVL.

The chain employs TRBV6-4 and TRBJ1-2; 7 bases line up with TRBD1. The junction had 8 bases not matched to a gene; V was cut back by 4 bases and J by 6 bases. The CDR3 length is 14 residues. Per germline, CDR1 MRHNA and CDR2 SNTAGT. CDR3 protein: CASSATGAMDGYTF. CDR3 bases: TGTGCCAGCAGTGCCACAGGGGCAATGGATGGCTACACCTTC.

J is TRBJ1-2 and V is TRBV11-2; D gene unclear. This CDR3 comprises 13 residues. Germline values: CDR1 SGHAT, CDR2 FQNNGV. V was pared by 1 base and J by 4 bases, with 7 bases between. CDR3 amino acids: CASSLVGSYGYTF. CDR3 DNA: TGTGCCAGCAGCTTAGTGGGCAGCTATGGCTACACCTTC.

The CDR3 sequence: CASSLFRFSYEQYF. In nucleotides, the CDR3 is TGTGCCAGCAGCTTATTCCGGTTTTCCTACGAGCAGTACTTC. V is TRBV7-8 and J is TRBJ2-7; unclear D gene. The CDR3 has 14 amino acids. V shed 2 bases and J shed 1 base, with 9 bases lying between them. Germline values: CDR1 SGHVS, CDR2 FQNEAQ.

The V and J genes are TRBV11-2 and TRBJ2-5; tentatively, D is TRBD2 (6 bases). Trimming took off 2 bases at V and 5 bases at J, with 12 bases between the two ends. CDR1 is SGHAT and CDR2 is FQNNGV in the germline V gene. CDR3 length: 14 residues. The CDR3 sequence is CASSLWGLSETQYF. DNA for the CDR3: TGTGCCAGCAGCTTATGGGGACTCTCGGAGACCCAGTACTTC.

This rearrangement joins TRBV5-5 to TRBJ2-3, with D perhaps TRBD1 (6 bases). This CDR3 region has 14 residues. V lost 4 bases and J lost 2, with 11 bases in between. Germline V gene data show CDR1 as SGHKS and CDR2 as YYEKEE (reference sequence). The CDR3 coding sequence is TGTGCCAGCAGCGCCGGACAGCCCACAGATACGCAGTATTTT. Translating it yields CASSAGQPTDTQYF.